The 14 T cell receptor beta chains listed next were all sequenced from one sample in a study of blood T cell repertoires in COVID-19. The data were produced by immunoSEQ multiplex PCR, yet TCRdb's version contains in-frame clones alone and is incomplete. This sample carries fewer than 150,000 clones, 88% of them seen once, and the ten largest clones take 28%. The sequencing sample was made of peripheral blood. These receptors came from a human donor in a cohort sampled during active COVID-19.

This clone has more than one count but fewer than ten. The V and J genes are TRBV5-1 and TRBJ2-2; 9 positions match TRBD2. Trimming at V came to 0 bases and at J to 3 bases, leaving 9 bases not matched to a gene. The CDR3 is 18 residues long. Per germline, CDR1 SGHRS and CDR2 YFSETQ. The CDR3 coding sequence is TGCGCCAGCAGCTTGGCGTGGTCTAGCGGGGTATACACCGGGGAGCTGTTTTTT. Its translation: CASSLAWSSGVYTGELFF.

The chain employs TRBV6-6 and TRBJ2-7; 7 bases map to TRBD1. Germline trimming cut 7 bases from V and 1 base from J; bases unmatched to any gene: 4. Germline V gene data show CDR1 as MNHNY and CDR2 as SVGAGI (reference sequence). The CDR3 loop spans 13 amino acids. The DNA for the CDR3 is TGTGCCAGCACCAACAGGGGTTCCTACGAGCAGTACTTC. Residues: CASTNRGSYEQYF.

V gene TRBV30 combines with J gene TRBJ2-2; 8 bases are a match to TRBD2. The CDR3 covers 16 residues. J was trimmed by 4 bases and V by 0 bases; bases with no gene match: 7. Germline CDR1 reads GTSNPN; CDR2 reads SVGIG (reference sequence). The CDR3 nucleotides are TGTGCCTGGAGTGTACCAGCGGGGGCCTCCACCGGGGAGCTGTTTTTT. This sequence encodes CAWSVPAGASTGELFF.

V gene TRBV7-2 combines with J gene TRBJ2-1; weak D call: TRBD2 (6 bases). The CDR3 has 18 residues. V dropped 0 bases and J dropped 1 base, with 16 bases sitting between them. Germline-derived CDR1 and CDR2 are SGHTA and FQGNSA. The CDR3 loop is CASSLARGSGLSYNEQFF. CDR3 bases: TGTGCCAGCAGCTTAGCTCGGGGGAGCGGGCTTTCCTACAATGAGCAGTTCTTC. Full variable domain (missing parts from reference TRBV7-2 and TRBJ2-1): GAGVSQSPSNKVTEKGKDVELRCDPISGHTALYWYRQSLGQGLEFLIYFQGNSAPDKSGLPSDRFSAERTGGSVSTLTIQRTQQEDSAVYLCASSLARGSGLSYNEQFFGPGTRLTVL.

This chain connects TRBV24-1 to TRBJ2-3; D uncertain. The CDR3 is 14 amino acids. Germline V gene sequence: CDR1 KGHDR, CDR2 SFDVKD. The ends were cut back, 4 bases at V and 5 bases at J, with 12 bases in the middle. CDR3 region: CATSDLASGDTQYF. The CDR3 DNA reads as TGTGCCACCAGTGACCTCGCTAGTGGAGATACGCAGTATTTT.

The chain couples TRBV4-3 to TRBJ2-4; possible D gene TRBD2, 5 bases. Per germline, CDR1 LGHNA and CDR2 YSLEER. V was trimmed by 2 bases and J by 2 bases, leaving 10 bases between them. This CDR3 has 15 amino acids. Here the CDR3 DNA reads TGCGCCAGCAGCCAAACCCCGGGGACCAAAAACATTCAGTACTTC. Translating it yields CASSQTPGTKNIQYF.

The rearrangement links TRBV3-1 (or the pseudogene TRBV3-2) to TRBJ2-3, with 7 bases aligning to TRBD2. CDR3 length: 15 residues. After removal of 1 base from V and 7 bases from J, the junction contained 8 bases not matched to a gene. Germline CDR1 LGHDT, CDR2 YNNKEL (reference sequence). The chain's CDR3 is CASSQGTSIENTQYF. CDR3 coding DNA: TGTGCCAGCAGCCAAGGGACTAGTATAGAGAATACGCAGTATTTT.

The rearrangement joins TRBV11-2 to TRBJ1-1; a possible D gene is TRBD1 (5 bases). Trimming shortened V by 5 bases and J by 0 bases, and 10 bases separated the two germline ends. Germline V gene data show CDR1 as SGHAT and CDR2 as FQNNGV. The CDR3 consists of 14 residues. CDR3 coding DNA: TGTGCCAGCAGCGCCAGGGCCCTGAACACTGAAGCTTTCTTT. The encoded protein is CASSARALNTEAFF. The full variable domain, its missing parts supplied by reference TRBV11-2 and TRBJ1-1, is EAGVAQSPRYKIIEKRQSVAFWCNPISGHATLYWYQQILGQGPKLLIQFQNNGVVDDSQLPKDRFSAERLKGVDSTLKIQPAKLEDSAVYLCASSARALNTEAFFGQGTRLTVV.

This rearrangement joins TRBV15 to TRBJ2-5, with 7 bases lining up with TRBD2. This CDR3 spans 13 amino acids. The trim removed 5 bases at V and 3 bases at J, leaving 3 bases unmatched. The germline V gene has CDR1 LNHNV and CDR2 YYDKDF (reference sequence). CDR3 residues: CATSVGGEETQYF. The CDR3 DNA sequence: TGTGCCACCAGCGTGGGGGGGGAAGAGACCCAGTACTTC.

With respect to this clone: The sample holds other DNA sequences that translate to the same CDR3. The V call is TRBV5-1, the J call TRBJ2-5; D might be TRBD2 (6 bases). Deletions cut 0 bases from V and 2 bases from J, with 11 bases between. CDR1 is SGHRS, CDR2 YFSETQ, per germline. The CDR3 covers 15 residues. In DNA form, the CDR3 reads TGCGCCAGCAGCTTGGCTGCGGGGTTACAAGAGACCCAGTACTTC. Amino acid sequence: CASSLAAGLQETQYF.

The rearrangement links TRBV3-1 (or the pseudogene TRBV3-2) to TRBJ2-5, with D tentatively TRBD1 (5 bases). The CDR3 length is 16 residues. CDR1 and CDR2 (germline): LGHDT, YNNKEL (reference sequence). Trimming pared 4 bases from V and 7 bases from J, leaving 22 bases between. As DNA, the CDR3 is TGTGCCAGCAGCCTAGGAGTGGGCAGGGTACAGGCGACCCAGTACTTC. It codes for CASSLGVGRVQATQYF.

V gene TRBV7-9 combines with J gene TRBJ1-6, with 7 bases matching TRBD1. This CDR3 is built from 14 residues. V shed 6 bases and J 8 bases; nucleotides not matched to a gene: 7. CDR1 is SEHNR, CDR2 FQNEAQ, per germline (reference sequence). The CDR3 protein is CASSRGTDYSPLHF. The CDR3 DNA follows: TGTGCCAGCAGTCGAGGGACAGACTATTCACCCCTCCACTTT.

The chain combines TRBV18 with TRBJ1-2, with a weak D call TRBD1 (5 bases). This CDR3 comprises 14 residues. The germline CDR1 and CDR2 sequences are KGHSH and LQKENI. V was clipped by 3 bases and J by 3 bases, with 11 bases between them. Here the CDR3 reads CASSPTGPYYGYTF. For the CDR3, the DNA is TGTGCCAGCTCACCTACAGGACCCTACTATGGCTACACCTTC. The full variable domain, completed using reference TRBV18 and TRBJ1-2, is NAGVMQNPRHLVRRRGQEARLRCSPMKGHSHVYWYRQLPEEGLKFMVYLQKENIIDESGMPKERFSAEFPKEGPSILRIQQVVRGDSAAYFCASSPTGPYYGYTFGSGTRLTVV.

The chain carries TRBV2 and TRBJ2-6; 8 bases map to TRBD1. V lost 8 bases to trimming and J lost 0 bases; unmatched junction nucleotides: 9. The CDR3 runs 17 residues. The germline CDR1 and CDR2 sequences are SNHLY and FYNNEI. DNA for the CDR3: TGTGCCAGCGTCCGTCAGGGGGCTAGCTCTGGGGCCAACGTCCTGACTTTC. This gives the protein CASVRQGASSGANVLTF.